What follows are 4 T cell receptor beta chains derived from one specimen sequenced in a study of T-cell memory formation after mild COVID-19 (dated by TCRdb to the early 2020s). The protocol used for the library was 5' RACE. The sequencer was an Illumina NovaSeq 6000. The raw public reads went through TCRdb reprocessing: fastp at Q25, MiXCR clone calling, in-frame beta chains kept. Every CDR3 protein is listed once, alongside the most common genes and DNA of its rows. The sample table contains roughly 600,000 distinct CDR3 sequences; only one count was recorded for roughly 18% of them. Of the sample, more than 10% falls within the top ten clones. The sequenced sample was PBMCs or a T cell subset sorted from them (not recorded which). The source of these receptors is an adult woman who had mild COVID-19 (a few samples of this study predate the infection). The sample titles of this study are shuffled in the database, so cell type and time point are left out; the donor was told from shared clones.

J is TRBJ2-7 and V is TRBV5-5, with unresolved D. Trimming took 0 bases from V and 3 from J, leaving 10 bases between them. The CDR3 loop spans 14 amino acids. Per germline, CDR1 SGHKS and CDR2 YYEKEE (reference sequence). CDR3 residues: CASSLEGYRYEQYF. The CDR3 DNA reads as TGTGCCAGCAGCTTGGAAGGGTACCGCTACGAGCAGTACTTC.

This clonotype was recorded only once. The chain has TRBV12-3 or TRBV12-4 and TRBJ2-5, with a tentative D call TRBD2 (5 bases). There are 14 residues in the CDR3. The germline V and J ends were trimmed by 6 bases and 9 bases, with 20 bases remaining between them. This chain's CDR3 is CASREGGDYGAQYF. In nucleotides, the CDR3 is TGTGCCAGCAGAGAGGGTGGCGATTATGGGGCCCAGTACTTC.

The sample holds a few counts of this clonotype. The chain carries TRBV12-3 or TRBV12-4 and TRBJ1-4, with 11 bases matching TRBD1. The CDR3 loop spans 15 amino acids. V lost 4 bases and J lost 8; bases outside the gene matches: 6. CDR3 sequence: CASSSSGTGGEKLFF. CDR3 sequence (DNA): TGTGCCAGCAGTTCTTCCGGGACAGGGGGGGAAAAACTGTTTTTT.

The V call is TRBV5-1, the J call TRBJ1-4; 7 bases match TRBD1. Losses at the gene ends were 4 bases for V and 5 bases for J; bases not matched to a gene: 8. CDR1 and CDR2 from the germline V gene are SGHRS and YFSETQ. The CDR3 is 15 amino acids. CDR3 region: CASSPTGRLNEKLFF. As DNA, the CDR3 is TGCGCCAGCAGCCCGACAGGGCGGCTCAATGAAAAACTGTTTTTT. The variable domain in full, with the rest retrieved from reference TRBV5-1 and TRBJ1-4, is KAGVTQTPRYLIKTRGQQVTLSCSPISGHRSVSWYQQTPGQGLQFLFEYFSETQRNKGNFPGRFSGRQFSNSRSEMNVSTLELGDSALYLCASSPTGRLNEKLFFGSGTQLSVL.